The rows below give T cell receptor beta chains drawn from one sample of a study of cytomegalovirus exposure and HLA in healthy donors. The repertoire was sequenced with immunoSEQ multiplex PCR; TCRdb's copy has only in-frame clones and lacks some. The profile shows 100,000 or so clones, approximately 11% of them singletons. The sequencing input was PBMCs. The origin of the receptors is a man in his forties or fifties in good health and CMV-seropositive. Each CDR3 is given with its conserved first and last residue. A D gene is named only where the DNA matches it firmly. Size values are once, few and many counts, or a class for expanded clones, and some rows have none.

j_call: TRBJ2-5
d_call: .
cdr3_length: 13
clone_size: .
v_call: TRBV4-3
cdr3_aa: CASSRGILETQYF
cdr3_nt: TGCGCCAGCTCCCGAGGGATTCTTGAGACCCAGTACTTC

j_call: TRBJ1-5
d_call: .
cdr3_length: 16
clone_size: .
v_call: TRBV7-9
cdr3_aa: CASSLGSAGGGQPQHF
cdr3_nt: TGTGCCAGCAGCTTAGGGTCGGCGGGCGGGGGTCAGCCCCAGCATTTT

j_call: TRBJ2-1
d_call: TRBD2
cdr3_length: 13
clone_size: few
v_call: TRBV19
cdr3_aa: CASTSGRDNEQFF
cdr3_nt: TGTGCCAGTACTAGCGGGAGGGATAATGAGCAGTTCTTC

j_call: TRBJ2-5
d_call: .
cdr3_length: 16
clone_size: few
v_call: TRBV5-4
cdr3_aa: CASSLGGARLQETQYF
cdr3_nt: TGTGCCAGCAGCTTGGGGGGCGCGCGCCTCCAAGAGACCCAGTACTTC

j_call: TRBJ2-2
d_call: .
cdr3_length: 15
clone_size: few
v_call: TRBV4-3
cdr3_aa: CASSQGTDESGELFF
cdr3_nt: TGCGCCAGCAGCCAAGGGACAGATGAATCCGGGGAGCTGTTTTTT

j_call: TRBJ2-2
d_call: TRBD2
cdr3_length: 15
clone_size: few
v_call: TRBV29-1
cdr3_aa: CSVGGEGPNTGELFF
cdr3_nt: TGCAGCGTGGGGGGGGAGGGCCCCAACACCGGGGAGCTGTTTTTT

j_call: TRBJ2-2
d_call: .
cdr3_length: 13
clone_size: .
v_call: TRBV29-1
cdr3_aa: CSVLQGTGGELFF
cdr3_nt: TGCAGCGTACTACAGGGAACTGGCGGGGAGCTGTTTTTT

j_call: TRBJ2-1
d_call: TRBD1
cdr3_length: 15
clone_size: .
v_call: TRBV7-9
cdr3_aa: CASISGQGFSHEQFF
cdr3_nt: TGTGCCAGCATCTCTGGACAGGGATTTTCTCATGAGCAGTTCTTC

j_call: TRBJ2-1
d_call: TRBD1
cdr3_length: 16
clone_size: .
v_call: TRBV27
cdr3_aa: CASSLQGAVVNNEQFF
cdr3_nt: TGTGCCAGCAGTCTACAGGGGGCTGTCGTGAACAATGAGCAGTTCTTC

j_call: TRBJ2-5
d_call: TRBD2
cdr3_length: 15
clone_size: few
v_call: TRBV4-1
cdr3_aa: CASSQVAGIQETQYF
cdr3_nt: TGCGCCAGCAGCCAGGTAGCGGGCATTCAAGAGACCCAGTACTTC

j_call: TRBJ2-7
d_call: TRBD2
cdr3_length: 14
clone_size: .
v_call: TRBV5-1
cdr3_aa: CASSWTSGSYEQYF
cdr3_nt: TGCGCCAGCAGCTGGACTAGCGGGAGCTACGAGCAGTACTTC

j_call: TRBJ1-5
d_call: .
cdr3_length: 14
clone_size: .
v_call: TRBV10-2
cdr3_aa: CASSEPGGNQPQHF
cdr3_nt: TGCGCCAGCAGTGAGCCAGGGGGCAATCAGCCCCAGCATTTT

j_call: TRBJ2-1
d_call: TRBD1
cdr3_length: 15
clone_size: .
v_call: TRBV10-1
cdr3_aa: CASSDPGQGHNEQFF
cdr3_nt: TGCGCCAGCAGCGACCCGGGACAGGGCCACAATGAGCAGTTCTTC